This is a list of T cell receptor beta chains from one sample in a study of cytomegalovirus exposure and HLA in healthy donors. Some clones are missing from TCRdb's copy, which holds only in-frame ones; the method was immunoSEQ multiplex PCR. The sample has approximately 72,000 clones, approximately 78% seen once. Sequenced: PBMCs. The receptor set was obtained from a man aged 18-30 years in good health and CMV-seronegative. Both conserved end residues are part of each CDR3.

V gene,J gene,CDR3 protein
TRBV30,TRBJ2-1,CAWSVFSVRVNYNEQFF
TRBV7-2,TRBJ1-1,CASSFSPGQGETEAFF
TRBV4-3,TRBJ2-7,CASSSVKREGDEQYF
TRBV7-7,TRBJ2-6,CATRHFSGANVLTF
TRBV29-1,TRBJ2-7,CSVLAGAYEQYF
TRBV7-3,TRBJ1-2,CAGALGRTDGYTF
TRBV4-3,TRBJ2-7,CASSQHGGGGYYEQYF
TRBV15,TRBJ1-5,CATSRNQVQDQPQHF
TRBV7-9,TRBJ1-5,CASSLAGAGNQPQHF
TRBV6-6,TRBJ1-5,CASGSRVGSNQPQHF
TRBV7-2,TRBJ2-1,CASSLTRDRSYNEQFF
TRBV30,TRBJ1-1,CAWDQTQGIEAFF
TRBV28,TRBJ2-7,CASSSLAVNGLEQYF
TRBV5-1,TRBJ2-3,CASSLVSGGYTQYF
TRBV10-1,TRBJ2-3,CASRDSPRQYF
TRBV7-9,TRBJ1-1,CASSPLVRDGEAFF
TRBV27,TRBJ1-1,CASSSYRAVGAFF
TRBV30,TRBJ2-7,CAWSTGYEQYF
TRBV5-1,TRBJ2-4,CASSLIKREEDIQYF
TRBV30,TRBJ1-5,CAWSVTGDQPQHF
TRBV5-1,TRBJ2-7,CASSLEQSTYEQYF
TRBV4-2,TRBJ2-7,CASSRPVERGAHEQYF
TRBV4-2,TRBJ2-5,CASSPEGEVETQYF
TRBV5-1,TRBJ1-1,CASSGQGNTEAFF
TRBV29-1,TRBJ2-2,CSVEVLLAGVGGELFF
TRBV30,TRBJ2-5,CAWSPRGVQETQYF
TRBV19,TRBJ2-5,CASSWDRGQFRETQYF
TRBV5-1,TRBJ2-7,CASSLAAGISYEQYF